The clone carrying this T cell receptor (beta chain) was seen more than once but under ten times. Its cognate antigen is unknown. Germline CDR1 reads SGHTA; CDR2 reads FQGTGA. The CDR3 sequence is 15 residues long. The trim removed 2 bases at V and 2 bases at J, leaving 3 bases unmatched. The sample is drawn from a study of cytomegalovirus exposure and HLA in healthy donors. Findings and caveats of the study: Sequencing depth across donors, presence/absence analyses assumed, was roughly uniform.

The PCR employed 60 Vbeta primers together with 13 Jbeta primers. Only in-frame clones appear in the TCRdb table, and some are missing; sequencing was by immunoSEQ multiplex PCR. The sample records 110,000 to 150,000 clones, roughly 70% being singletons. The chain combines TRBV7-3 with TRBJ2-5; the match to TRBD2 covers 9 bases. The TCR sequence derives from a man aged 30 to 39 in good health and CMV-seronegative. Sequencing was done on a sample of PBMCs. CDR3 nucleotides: TGTGCCAGCAGCTTAGGAGCGGGGGGTCAAGAGACCCAGTACTTC. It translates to CASSLGAGGQETQYF.